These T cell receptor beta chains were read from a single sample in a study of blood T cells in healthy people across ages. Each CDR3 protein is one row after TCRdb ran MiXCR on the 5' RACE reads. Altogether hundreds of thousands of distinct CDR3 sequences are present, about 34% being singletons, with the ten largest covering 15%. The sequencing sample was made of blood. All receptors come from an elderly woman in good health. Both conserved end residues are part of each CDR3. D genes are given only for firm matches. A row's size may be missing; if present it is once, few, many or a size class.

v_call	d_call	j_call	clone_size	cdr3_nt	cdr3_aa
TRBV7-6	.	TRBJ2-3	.	TGTGCCAGCAGCTTAGGGGGATCAATAGATACGCAGTATTTT	CASSLGGSIDTQYF
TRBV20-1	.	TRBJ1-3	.	TGCAGTGCTCTTGGACGGAACTCTGGAAACACCATATATTTT	CSALGRNSGNTIYF
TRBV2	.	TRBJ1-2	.	TGTGCCAGCCCGAAAAGGGGCTATGGCTACACCTTC	CASPKRGYGYTF
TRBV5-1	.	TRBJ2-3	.	TGCGCCAGCAGCCATCTAGGGGGGGCAGATACGCAGTATTTT	CASSHLGGADTQYF
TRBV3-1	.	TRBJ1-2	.	TGTACCAGCAGCCAAGATGCGATGACAACAGATGGCTACACCTTC	CTSSQDAMTTDGYTF
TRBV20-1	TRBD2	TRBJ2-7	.	TGCAGTGCTAGAGATATACTAGCGGAACCCTACGAGCAGTACTTC	CSARDILAEPYEQYF
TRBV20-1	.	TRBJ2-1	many	TGCAGTGCTAGCTCGACTGGAAATGAGCAGTTCTTC	CSASSTGNEQFF
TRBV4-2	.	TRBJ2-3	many	TGTGCCAGCAGCCCAGACGGGAACCAGGGAGATACGCAGTATTTT	CASSPDGNQGDTQYF
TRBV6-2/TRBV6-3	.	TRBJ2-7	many	TGTGCCAGCAGTAACAGGGCTTTGCAGTACTTC	CASSNRALQYF
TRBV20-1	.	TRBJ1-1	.	TGCAGTGCTAGTGCGAAGTTAAACACTGAAGCTTTCTTT	CSASAKLNTEAFF
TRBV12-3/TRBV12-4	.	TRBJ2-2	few	TGTGCCATCCGGGCCCTGATGGCGAACACCGGGGAGCTGTTTTTT	CAIRALMANTGELFF
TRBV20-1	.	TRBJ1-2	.	TGCAGTGCTAGAGATAGCGGGAGGGCCTATGGCTACACCTTC	CSARDSGRAYGYTF
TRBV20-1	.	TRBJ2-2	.	TGCAGCACGCCCATACCGAACACCGGGGAGCTGTTTTTT	CSTPIPNTGELFF
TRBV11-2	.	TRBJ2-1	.	TGTGCCAGCAGCCCCTATTATGAGCAGTTCTTC	CASSPYYEQFF
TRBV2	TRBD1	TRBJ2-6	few	TGTGCCAGCGCTGAGGACAGGCTTCGAAACGTCCTGACTTTC	CASAEDRLRNVLTF
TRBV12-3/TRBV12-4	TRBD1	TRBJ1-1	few	TGTGCCAGCAGGACTACAGGGGCTGTCTACACTGAAGCTTTCTTT	CASRTTGAVYTEAFF
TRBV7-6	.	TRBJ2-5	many	TGTGCCAGCAGCTTCTTAGGGGGGGACCAAGAGACCCAGTACTTC	CASSFLGGDQETQYF